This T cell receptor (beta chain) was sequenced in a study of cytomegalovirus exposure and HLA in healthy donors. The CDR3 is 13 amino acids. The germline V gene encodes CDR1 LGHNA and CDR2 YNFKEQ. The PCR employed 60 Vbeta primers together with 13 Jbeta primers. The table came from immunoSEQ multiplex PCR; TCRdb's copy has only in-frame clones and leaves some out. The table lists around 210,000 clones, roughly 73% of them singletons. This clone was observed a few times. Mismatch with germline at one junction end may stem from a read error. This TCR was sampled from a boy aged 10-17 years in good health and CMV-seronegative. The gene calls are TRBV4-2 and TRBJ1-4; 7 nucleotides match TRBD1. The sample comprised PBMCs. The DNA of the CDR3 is TGTGCCAGCAGCCAAGATCGGACAGGCTCCTTGATTTTT. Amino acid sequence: CASSQDRTGSLIF.